This record covers a single TCR beta chain. Its target is not known. The sample is drawn from a study of T cell repertoires in cytomegalovirus infection. The wider study: Matching HLA type, along with CMV infection, was indicated by public TCR beta signatures.

Each CDR3 protein gets one entry after TCRdb re-called the reads with MiXCR. Found here are about 740,000 distinct CDR3 sequences, 35% to 45% of them singletons; the top ten hold about 2.8%. Findings and caveats of the study: The cumulative frequency of public TCR beta families identified carriers of CMV plus the relevant HLA. There were HLA-C-restricted CMV-specific TCR beta clonotypes dominating the ex vivo response.

Germline-derived CDR1 and CDR2 are SGHRS and YFSETQ. The CDR3 is 15 residues long. The V end was cut by 2 bases, the J end by 4 bases, with 14 bases between. The TCR originated in a human donor in good health (CMV status not recorded). Some clones in this sample may be carry-over from other donors' samples. V and J are TRBV5-1 and TRBJ2-3, with D hard to call. The sequenced sample was PBMCs. The CDR3 here is CASSFGSKFPDTQYF. For the CDR3, the DNA is TGCGCCAGCAGCTTTGGATCTAAGTTCCCAGATACGCAGTATTTT.